This section outlines one T cell receptor (beta chain) sequence together with its context. There is no known antigen for this receptor. The input lacks base qualities; no much larger clone sits a single base away. Inclusive of the bounding cysteine and phenylalanine, the CDR3 is 12 residues long. Only the CDR3 DNA stays, 36 bases, in frame from base 1. CDR1 and CDR2 (SGHNT, YYREEE) derive from the germline V gene (reference sequence). V drops 2 bases and J drops 6 bases, leaving 8 bases in between. The data were taken from a study of blood T cell repertoires in COVID-19 (dated by TCRdb to the early 2020s). For the study in its entirety: The collaborator samples originated in the United States, Italy and Spain and spanned the acute and convalescent phases of COVID-19. The repertoires were released in a freely available public database meant as a resource for research on the immune response to SARS-CoV-2. The sample metadata nearly always contained a de-identified subject ID, COVID-19 status, age in years and sex. The samples were drawn from two sources: the first 160 participants of the ongoing ImmuneRACE study, and over 950 subjects contributed by 6 global collaborators. Subjects who had been exposed to COVID-19, were actively infected with it, or had recovered from it provided the deeply sampled blood TCRbeta repertoires that made up the dataset. Where HLA class I and class II types were available, the types were taken from metadata supplied by the sample provider, not from assay-based typing. The material from the prospective study consisted of cDNA or gDNA derived from T cells, B-cell-depleted T cells, or PBMCs. What the authors observed across the whole study: The amount of clinical and demographic metadata varied by source and participant and was provided uncurated.

Whole blood was collected in K2EDTA tubes by collaborating institutions according to the institutions' own protocols. For TCRbeta analysis, collaborators shipped samples in one of three forms: frozen whole blood, isolated PBMCs, or DNA extracted from either of those sample types. TCRbeta CDR3 regions were amplified from genomic DNA by means of the immunoSEQ Assay, a bias-controlled multiplex PCR. On the study's bioinformatics: Nucleated cell counts per sample were estimated from amplification of reference gene primers within the assay. To quantify the absolute abundance of each unique TCRbeta CDR3 rearrangement, sequence reads were collapsed and filtered. Productive Simpson clonality was computed per sample as the square root of Simpson's diversity index over productive rearrangements. The table comes from immuneACCESS by way of TCRdb, which keeps in-frame sequences with V and J called. Part of the clones is missing from these tables; in studies checked, under half for an unresolved V gene and the rest for unknown reasons. The DNA was the basis for D and trimming; V, J and clone size are from that table. The sample has tens of thousands of clones on record, more than 70% of them singletons. The top ten clones comprise 5% to 7.5% of the sample.

The V and J genes are TRBV5-4 and TRBJ1-1; the D gene is unclear. The sequenced sample consisted of peripheral blood. The sequence came from an older woman with acute or convalescent COVID-19. The nucleotide sequence is given as TGTGCCAGCAGCTTATCACTTTCTGAAGCTTTCTTT. Its amino acids are CASSLSLSEAFF.